The 7 T cell receptor beta chains presented below share a single source sample, sequenced in a study of T cells in Graves' hyperthyroidism and ophthalmopathy. RNA transcripts provided the source from which TCR beta CDR3 regions were amplified. In the first-round RT-PCR of the TCR CDR3, the HTBI primer set was used. MiXCR, applied by TCRdb to the multiplex PCR reads, yields one record per CDR3 protein. The table lists about 250,000 distinct CDR3 sequences, around 24% of them singletons. Sequencing was done on a sample of blood. These receptors all come from a woman aged 40 to 49 with Graves' ophthalmopathy.

This clonotype was seen many times. This rearrangement joins TRBV7-3 to TRBJ2-6; the match to TRBD1 covers 10 bases. Germline assignment: CDR1 SGHTA and CDR2 FQGTGA. The CDR3 has 18 residues. V lost 9 bases and J lost 0; bases outside the gene matches: 11. As DNA, the CDR3 is TGTGCCAGTACGAGACCGGGACAGGGGTTCTCTGGGGCCAACGTCCTGACTTTC. This encodes CASTRPGQGFSGANVLTF.

The chain combines TRBV7-3 with TRBJ1-5; D is possibly TRBD1 (5 bases). CDR1 SGHTA and CDR2 FQGTGA come from the germline V gene. The CDR3 sequence is 16 residues long. V lost 3 bases, J lost 0 bases, and 12 bases lay in between. The CDR3 DNA is TGTGCCAGCAGCTTCCTTGGGGCAGATAGCAATCAGCCCCAGCATTTT. It is translated as CASSFLGADSNQPQHF.

Ten or more counts support this clonotype. This chain joins TRBV12-3 or TRBV12-4 and TRBJ2-2, with 8 bases aligning to TRBD1. Trimming at V came to 6 bases and at J to 4 bases, leaving 10 bases not matched to a gene. This CDR3 comprises 16 residues. This CDR3 reads CASSRVTGVRTGELFF. CDR3 DNA: TGTGCCAGCAGCCGCGTGACAGGGGTTCGCACCGGGGAGCTGTTTTTT.

The V call is TRBV7-8, the J call TRBJ2-2; D may be TRBD2 (5 bases). Germline CDR1 and CDR2: SGHVS and FQNEAQ. The CDR3 runs to 14 residues. The V end was cut by 7 bases, the J end by 4 bases, with 13 bases between. CDR3 sequence: CASMTTAVTGELFF. The CDR3 DNA reads TGTGCCAGCATGACAACAGCGGTCACCGGGGAGCTGTTTTTT.

The sample holds many counts of this clonotype. V gene TRBV29-1 combines with J gene TRBJ2-7, with 8 positions matching TRBD1. The V segment lost 5 bases and the J segment 2 bases; nucleotides outside the gene matches: 8. There are 14 residues in the CDR3. Germline V lookup: CDR1 SQVTM, CDR2 ANQGSEA. The CDR3 region is CSVFDRGGTYEQYF. CDR3 DNA sequence: TGCAGCGTTTTCGACAGGGGTGGGACCTACGAGCAGTACTTC.

The sample holds many counts of this clonotype. This chain connects TRBV11-2 to TRBJ1-5; D is uncertain. The ends were cut back, 0 bases at V and 2 bases at J, with 8 bases in the middle. The CDR3 sequence is 15 residues long. CDR1 is SGHAT and CDR2 is FQNNGV in the germline V gene. The CDR3 spells CASSLDGSRNQPQHF. The CDR3 bases are TGTGCCAGCAGCTTAGACGGTTCCCGCAATCAGCCCCAGCATTTT.

This clonotype was counted at least ten times. The chain carries TRBV4-2 and TRBJ2-4; 8 nucleotides line up with TRBD2. The trim removed 0 bases at V and 8 bases at J, leaving 6 bases unmatched. This CDR3 is 15 amino acids long. Germline V gene lookup returns CDR1 LGHNA and CDR2 YNFKEQ. The CDR3 coding sequence is TGTGCCAGCAGCCAAGAGGACAAAGCGGGAGACATTCAGTACTTC. It codes for CASSQEDKAGDIQYF.